The rows below give T cell receptor beta chains drawn from one sample of a study of post-analysis software for immune sequencing data. MiXCR, run by TCRdb on the PCR reads, gives a single entry per CDR3 protein. This repertoire shows hundreds of thousands of distinct CDR3 sequences, roughly 50% found once; its top ten account for over 4%. Sequenced input: blood. Receptor source: a girl under 18 with multiple sclerosis. Each CDR3 is given with its conserved first and last residue. The D gene is left open where the match is weak. Clone sizes are given selectively: once, few, many, or a class where the clone is expanded.

>few|TRBD1|TRBV29-1|TRBJ2-1
TGCAGCGTTGAAAGACAGGGCGCCCAAGATGAGCAGTTCTTC
CSVERQGAQDEQFF
>.|.|TRBV5-1|TRBJ2-5
TGCGCCAGCAGTCTGGGCCGTTTTCATGGGCAAGAGACCCAGTACTTC
CASSLGRFHGQETQYF
>once|TRBD1|TRBV3-1|TRBJ2-1
TGTGCCAGCAGCCCCAGGACAGGGCGGGCTGAGCAGTTCTTC
CASSPRTGRAEQFF
>few|.|TRBV6-2/TRBV6-3|TRBJ2-6
TGTGCCAGCAGTTACAGGGACCCTGGGGCCAACGTCCTGACTTTC
CASSYRDPGANVLTF
>.|.|TRBV25-1|TRBJ2-3
TGTGCCAGCAGTGCCCGAGAGGGAACAGATACGCAGTATTTT
CASSAREGTDTQYF
>.|TRBD1|TRBV29-1|TRBJ2-4
TGCAGCGTCCGACAGGGAAACATTCAGTACTTC
CSVRQGNIQYF
>.|TRBD1|TRBV5-1|TRBJ2-6
TGCGCCAGCAGAGGGGACAGGAGCTCTGGGGCCAACGTCCTGACTTTC
CASRGDRSSGANVLTF
>.|.|TRBV25-1|TRBJ1-4
TGTGCCAGCACTGGAGCTGCAACTAATGAAAAACTGTTTTTT
CASTGAATNEKLFF
>.|TRBD1|TRBV20-1|TRBJ1-5
TGCAGTGCTAGCCAGACAGGGGGCAATCAGCCCCAGCATTTT
CSASQTGGNQPQHF
>.|TRBD2|TRBV3-1|TRBJ2-1
TGTGCCAGCAGCCAAGGTGGGGCGGGAGGATACAATGAGCAGTTCTTC
CASSQGGAGGYNEQFF
>.|.|TRBV4-1|TRBJ2-7
TGCGCCAGCAGCCAAGACGAACACCTGATTGGCGAGCAGTACTTC
CASSQDEHLIGEQYF
>.|.|TRBV20-1|TRBJ2-1
TGCAGTGCTAGATTTGGGTCCTACAATGAGCAGTTCTTC
CSARFGSYNEQFF
>.|TRBD1|TRBV18|TRBJ2-4
TGTGCCAGCTCTTCACGACAGGGTCCGGACATTCAGTACTTC
CASSSRQGPDIQYF
>few|TRBD1|TRBV4-2|TRBJ2-1
TGTGCCAGCAGCCAAGGGGCGGAGAGGGACAGCTCCTACAATGAGCAGTTCTTC
CASSQGAERDSSYNEQFF
>.|TRBD2|TRBV7-2|TRBJ2-5
TGTGCCAGCAGCTTAAAGGGGGTAGCGGGAGTCGTGAAGACCCAGTACTTC
CASSLKGVAGVVKTQYF
>.|.|TRBV6-1|TRBJ2-6
TGTGCCAGCATTATGGGGGCGACTGGGGCCAACGTCCTGACTTTC
CASIMGATGANVLTF
>few|TRBD2|TRBV10-3|TRBJ2-1
TGTGCCATCAGTACCTGGATAGCGGGAGGGCCAGATGAGCAGTTCTTC
CAISTWIAGGPDEQFF
>few|TRBD1|TRBV27|TRBJ1-5
TGTGCCAGCAGCCCGGCGTGGGGGACAGGGAATCAGCCCCAGCATTTT
CASSPAWGTGNQPQHF
>.|.|TRBV10-3|TRBJ1-5
TGTGCCATCAGTTTGTCAGCCAATCAGCCCCAGCATTTT
CAISLSANQPQHF
>.|.|TRBV28|TRBJ2-1
TGTGCCAGCACCAGAAGCGGCCCTAAGTACAATGAGCAGTTCTTC
CASTRSGPKYNEQFF
>.|TRBD1|TRBV6-5|TRBJ1-1
TGTGCCAGCAGTTCAACAGGGGTTCGAGCTTTCTTT
CASSSTGVRAFF
>few|.|TRBV20-1|TRBJ2-2
TGCAGTGCTAGAGTCCTTGACACCGGGGAGCTGTTTTTT
CSARVLDTGELFF
>.|.|TRBV29-1|TRBJ1-1
TGCAGCGTTGCCAGTGGCCTCATGAACACTGAAGCTTTCTTT
CSVASGLMNTEAFF
>.|.|TRBV20-1|TRBJ2-1
TGCAGTGCTGAGACGCGGCATAGGGGCAGGAATGAGCAGTTCTTC
CSAETRHRGRNEQFF